One sample yielded the 21 T cell receptor beta chains listed below, sequenced in a study of control samples from healthy donors and cancer patients. Generated by immunoSEQ multiplex PCR, the TCRdb table keeps only in-frame clones and is missing some. In the table there are 200,000 or so clones, around 94% of which are singletons. The source material was blood. These TCRs come from a man in his forties or fifties in good health.

The chain links TRBV7-2 to TRBJ1-1; 7 bases line up with TRBD1. This CDR3 region has 14 residues. Germline CDR1 reads SGHTA; CDR2 reads FQGNSA. After removal of 0 bases from V and 6 bases from J, the junction contained 4 bases not matched to a gene. The CDR3 coding sequence is TGTGCCAGCAGCTTAGCGTGGACAGGCCCTGAAGCTTTCTTT. It specifies CASSLAWTGPEAFF. Using reference TRBV7-2 and TRBJ1-1 for the parts outside the CDR3, the full variable domain is GAGVSQSPSNKVTEKGKDVELRCDPISGHTALYWYRQSLGQGLEFLIYFQGNSAPDKSGLPSDRFSAERTGGSVSTLTIQRTQQEDSAVYLCASSLAWTGPEAFFGQGTRLTVV.

This chain uses TRBV6-5 with TRBJ1-6; 9 nucleotides agree with TRBD1. Germline values: CDR1 MNHEY, CDR2 SVGAGI. V dropped 3 bases and J dropped 11; count of bases not matched to a gene: 5. The CDR3 consists of 14 residues. The CDR3 DNA reads TGTGCCAGCAGTTATGGGACAGGGTACGCACCCCTCCACTTT. It encodes CASSYGTGYAPLHF.

The chain links TRBV2 to TRBJ1-6, with a tentative D call TRBD1 (5 bases). Germline CDR1 SNHLY, CDR2 FYNNEI. V lost 3 bases and J lost 5, with 8 bases in between. The CDR3 is made up of 14 amino acids. In nucleotides, the CDR3 is TGTGCCAGCAGTGACAGGGCCGATAATTCACCCCTCCACTTT. Protein sequence: CASSDRADNSPLHF.

The V and J genes are TRBV28 and TRBJ2-7; D perhaps matches TRBD1 (6 bases). CDR3 length: 14 amino acids. The ends were cut back, 6 bases at V and 2 bases at J, with 14 bases in the middle. Germline V gives CDR1 MDHEN, CDR2 SYDVKM. Here the CDR3 DNA reads TGTGCCAGCAGGCCAGGACAGCTTACCTACGAGCAGTACGTC. As protein: CASRPGQLTYEQYV.

With regard to this clone: Its ends do not fully match the called genes, so a read error is possible. The V gene is TRBV7-2, the J gene TRBJ2-4, with TRBD1 matching 7 bases. The CDR3 is 14 amino acids. Germline-derived CDR1 and CDR2 are SGHTA and FQGNSA. The CDR3 reads CASSLGGTAEPSFF. The CDR3 DNA follows: TGTGCCAGCAGCTTAGGAGGGACAGCGGAACCAAGTTTCTTC.

The chain couples TRBV5-5 to TRBJ1-2, with unresolved D. With 2 bases removed from V and 3 bases from J, the gap between germline ends came to 8 bases. Germline loops: CDR1 SGHKS, CDR2 YYEKEE (reference sequence). The CDR3 has 13 amino acids. The CDR3 loop reads CASSFDGDYGYTF. The CDR3 coding sequence is TGTGCCAGCAGCTTCGATGGGGACTATGGCTACACCTTC.

CDR3 in amino acids: CASSQYQETQYF. In DNA form, the CDR3 reads TGCGCCAGCAGCCAGTACCAAGAGACCCAGTACTTC. The chain links TRBV5-1 to TRBJ2-5; D gene uncertain. Germline V CDR1 and CDR2: SGHRS, YFSETQ. Trimming shortened V by 4 bases and J by 0 bases, and 4 bases separated the two germline ends. This CDR3 is 12 amino acids long.

This clone was counted a few times. The chain is built from TRBV6-5 and TRBJ1-1, with TRBD1 matching over 8 bases. The junction had 6 bases not matched to a gene; V was cut back by 7 bases and J by 8 bases. This CDR3 is built from 12 residues. Germline loops: CDR1 MNHEY, CDR2 SVGAGI. The CDR3, as DNA: TGTGCCAGCAATCCCAGGACAGGGGAAGCTTTCTTT. Protein sequence: CASNPRTGEAFF.

CDR3 DNA sequence: TGTGCCAGCAGTTTTTCACAGAACTATGGCTACACCTTC. It translates to CASSFSQNYGYTF. This chain links TRBV12-3 or TRBV12-4 with TRBJ1-2; no clear D. Trimming pared 3 bases from V and 2 bases from J, leaving 7 bases between. The CDR3 runs to 13 residues.

The rearrangement uses TRBV6-1 and TRBJ2-1, with D perhaps TRBD2 (5 bases). The V and J ends lost 0 bases and 8 bases respectively, with 8 bases between them. Germline assignment: CDR1 MNHNS and CDR2 SASEGT. The CDR3 spans 13 residues. The CDR3 nucleotides are TGTGCCAGCAGTGAAGCCCCCGGGGATGAGCAGTTCTTC. Its protein is CASSEAPGDEQFF.

In regard to this clone: This sample includes further DNA sequences coding for the same CDR3. This chain joins TRBV18 and TRBJ1-1; maybe TRBD1 (5 bases). This CDR3 comprises 13 residues. Germline CDR1 reads KGHSH; CDR2 reads LQKENI. Trimming shortened V by 3 bases and J by 2 bases, and 7 bases separated the two germline ends. CDR3 nucleotide sequence: TGTGCCAGCTCACCCCAGGGTAACACTGAAGCTTTCTTT. This codes for CASSPQGNTEAFF. Based on the CDR3 plus reference TRBV18 and TRBJ1-1, the full variable domain is NAGVMQNPRHLVRRRGQEARLRCSPMKGHSHVYWYRQLPEEGLKFMVYLQKENIIDESGMPKERFSAEFPKEGPSILRIQQVVRGDSAAYFCASSPQGNTEAFFGQGTRLTVV.

V and J are TRBV7-2 and TRBJ2-5, with D uncertain. The CDR3 is 14 amino acids. In germline, CDR1 is SGHTA, CDR2 FQGNSA. Trimming took 2 bases from V and 4 from J, leaving 11 bases between them. CDR3 in DNA: TGTGCCAGCAGCTTATCAGGCAACCCAGAGACCCAGTACTTC. It is translated as CASSLSGNPETQYF.

The chain is built from TRBV4-2 and TRBJ2-1; TRBD2 aligns across 9 bases. The CDR3 loop spans 17 amino acids. The V gene's germline CDR1 is LGHNA and CDR2 YNFKEQ. The J segment lost 12 bases and the V segment lost 0 bases, leaving 15 bases of the junction unmatched. CDR3 in amino acids: CASSQDGAGGAHFGQFF. The CDR3 region has the DNA TGTGCCAGCAGCCAAGATGGGGCGGGGGGGGCCCATTTCGGGCAGTTCTTC.

The gene calls are TRBV18 and TRBJ1-1; D remains ambiguous. Trimming left V 2 bases short and J 4 bases short, with 11 bases between. The CDR3 consists of 14 residues. CDR1 and CDR2 from the germline V gene are KGHSH and LQKENI. The CDR3 nucleotides read TGTGCCAGCTCACCAAGTCAGGAGGCCACTGAAGCTTTCTTT. It codes for CASSPSQEATEAFF.

With regard to this clone: The junction does not match germline at one end; this may be a read error. V is TRBV7-2 and J is TRBJ2-3, with 8 bases matching TRBD2. From germline, CDR1 is SGHTA and CDR2 FQGNSA. The CDR3 contains 13 residues. The CDR3 region has the DNA TGTGCCAGCAGCTTAATGAACCGAGCCGCGGGAGGTTTT. Encoded protein: CASSLMNRAAGGF.

The chain uses TRBV5-1 and TRBJ2-3; D tentatively fits TRBD1 or TRBD2 (6 bases each). Looked up from germline, CDR1 is SGHRS and CDR2 is YFSETQ. The CDR3 is made up of 15 amino acids. V dropped 0 bases and J dropped 4 bases, with 12 bases sitting between them. Here the CDR3 DNA reads TGCGCCAGCAGCTTGGACTTGGGGGGCTCAGATACGCAGTATTTT. Translating gives CASSLDLGGSDTQYF.

The rearrangement uses TRBV6-1 and TRBJ2-1, with 8 bases fitting TRBD2. The V gene end was trimmed by 4 bases and the J gene end by 8 bases; junction bases not matched to a gene: 16. Germline CDR1 reads MNHNS; CDR2 reads SASEGT. The CDR3 is 17 amino acids. CDR3 in DNA: TGTGCCAGCAGTGCGCTTGTGGGGACTAGGGGGGGCGATGAGCAGTTCTTC. Translation: CASSALVGTRGGDEQFF.

The chain carries TRBV6-6 and TRBJ1-2; 10 bases are shared with TRBD1. J lost 7 bases, V lost 6 bases, and 8 bases had no gene match. The germline V gene has CDR1 MNHNY and CDR2 SVGAGI (reference sequence). CDR3 length: 14 residues. The CDR3 sequence is CASSSDRGHGGYTF. CDR3 bases: TGTGCCAGCAGCTCTGACAGGGGGCACGGTGGCTACACCTTC.

The chain recombines TRBV19 with TRBJ1-5; D is uncertain. V was clipped by 10 bases and J by 3 bases, with 10 bases between them. Looked up from germline, CDR1 is LNHDA and CDR2 is SQIVND (reference sequence). The CDR3 sequence is 12 residues long. The CDR3 sequence is CANTRINQPQHF. The CDR3 DNA sequence: TGTGCCAATACACGGATCAATCAGCCCCAGCATTTT.

The J gene is TRBJ2-7, the V gene TRBV7-9; D gene ambiguous. There are 14 residues in the CDR3. Germline-derived CDR1 and CDR2 are SEHNR and FQNEAQ (reference sequence). V was shortened by 5 bases and J by 3 bases, with 14 bases between the two germline ends. The DNA of the CDR3 is TGTGCCAGCAGCGATAGGGCGCAGAACTACGAGCAGTACTTC. Protein: CASSDRAQNYEQYF.

The CDR3 loop is CAWARGDPTNTGELFF. The CDR3 coding sequence is TGTGCCTGGGCCAGGGGAGATCCGACGAACACCGGGGAGCTGTTTTTT. The chain joins TRBV30 to TRBJ2-2, with D maybe TRBD1 (6 bases). Trimming pared 5 bases from V and 0 bases from J, leaving 16 bases between. The CDR3 is 16 amino acids. The germline V gene encodes CDR1 GTSNPN and CDR2 SVGIG (reference sequence).